This T cell receptor beta chain was found in a study of blood T cell repertoires in COVID-19 (TCRdb year 2020). The study in broad terms: Collaborator samples came from the United States, Italy and Spain and covered acute and convalescent phases of COVID-19. The prospective study material was composed of cDNA or gDNA derived from T cells, B-cell-depleted T cells, or PBMCs. The dataset comprised deeply sampled blood TCRbeta repertoires from subjects exposed to, actively infected with, or recovered from COVID-19. The repertoires were released in a freely available public database meant as a resource for research on the immune response to SARS-CoV-2. Samples came from the ongoing ImmuneRACE study (first 160 participants) plus 1,254 subjects from 6 global collaborators. The sample metadata nearly always contained a de-identified subject ID, COVID-19 status, age in years and sex. Where available, HLA class I and class II types were taken from metadata supplied by the sample provider and were not determined by assay-based typing. On the study overall, not on this receptor specifically: The amount of clinical and demographic metadata varied by source and participant and was provided uncurated.

In the prospective study, participants were about 18 to 95 years old, resided in about 25 geographic areas of the United States, and were enrolled through a virtual design. In the prospective study, cohorts were assigned on the basis of participant-reported clinical history obtained from a screening survey and a study questionnaire. Mobile phlebotomists in the prospective study collected whole blood, serum and a nasopharyngeal or oropharyngeal swab from every participant. Additional blood draws and questionnaires over an approximately two-month period could optionally be provided by prospective study participants. Before DNA extraction, blood samples from the prospective study were shipped at room temperature or frozen. Based on the germline V gene, the CDR1 and CDR2 sequences are SGHAT and FQNNGV. V trim: 2 bases; J trim: 3 bases; unmatched bases: 7. The CDR3 spans 15 residues, from the cysteine through the phenylalanine. Only the CDR3 DNA stays, 45 bases, in frame from base 1.

TCRbeta CDR3 regions were amplified from genomic DNA by means of the immunoSEQ Assay, a bias-controlled multiplex PCR. In the paper's pipeline: The number of nucleated cells in each sample was estimated by amplification of reference gene primers within the assay. To quantify the absolute abundance of each unique TCRbeta CDR3 rearrangement, sequence reads were collapsed and filtered. For each sample, productive Simpson clonality was calculated as the square root of Simpson's diversity index across productive rearrangements. In TCRdb, the immuneACCESS table is reduced to in-frame sequences with V and J assigned. These tables do not hold every clone; where another copy was compared, an unresolved V gene accounts for under half, and the others remain unexplained. The V and J calls and clone size were taken over from that table, and D and trimming were inferred from the DNA. For this sample there are 250,000 or so clones; approximately 90% appear just once. The top ten hold just over 2.5% of the sample.

This clone came up once. Its antigen is not yet known. Base qualities are not at hand, and no much larger clone is one base apart. The receptor comes from a woman aged 25 to 39 with acute COVID-19. The chain is assembled from TRBV11-2 and TRBJ2-7; 7 nucleotides in the junction match TRBD1. The sample was PBMCs or T cells enriched from blood (not recorded which). DNA sequence: TGTGCCAGCAGCTTACAACAGGGGATGTACTACGAGCAGTACTTC. It translates to CASSLQQGMYYEQYF.